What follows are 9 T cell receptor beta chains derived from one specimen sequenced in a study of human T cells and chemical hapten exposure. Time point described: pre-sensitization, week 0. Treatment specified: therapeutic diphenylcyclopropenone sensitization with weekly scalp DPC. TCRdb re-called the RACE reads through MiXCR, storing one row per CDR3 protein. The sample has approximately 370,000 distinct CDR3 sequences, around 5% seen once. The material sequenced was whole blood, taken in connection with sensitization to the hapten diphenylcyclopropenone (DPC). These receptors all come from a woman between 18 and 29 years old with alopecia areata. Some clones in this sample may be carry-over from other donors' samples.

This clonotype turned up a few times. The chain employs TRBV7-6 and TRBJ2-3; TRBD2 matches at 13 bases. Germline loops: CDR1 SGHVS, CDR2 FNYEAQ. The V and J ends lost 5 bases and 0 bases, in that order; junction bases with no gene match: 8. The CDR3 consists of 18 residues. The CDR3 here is CASSRTSGGFTSTDTQYF. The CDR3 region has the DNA TGTGCCAGCAGCCGGACTAGCGGGGGATTTACTAGCACAGATACGCAGTATTTT.

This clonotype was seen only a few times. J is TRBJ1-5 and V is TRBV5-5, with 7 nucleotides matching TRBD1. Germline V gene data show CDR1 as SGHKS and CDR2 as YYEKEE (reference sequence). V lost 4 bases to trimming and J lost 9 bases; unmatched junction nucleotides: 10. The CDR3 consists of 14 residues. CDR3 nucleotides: TGTGCCAGCAGCCTAACAGGGGAGCGCTGGCCCCAGCATTTT. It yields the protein CASSLTGERWPQHF.

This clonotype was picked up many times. The CDR3 protein is CATSRDPGTSANVLTF. CDR3 sequence (DNA): TGTGCCACCAGCAGAGACCCCGGGACCTCGGCCAACGTCCTGACTTTC. The chain employs TRBV15 and TRBJ2-6; D could derive from TRBD1 or TRBD2 (5 bases each). Trimming stripped 0 bases from V and 6 bases from J, with 12 bases between. The CDR3 sequence is 16 residues long. Germline assignment: CDR1 LNHNV and CDR2 YYDKDF (reference sequence). The full variable domain, in which reference TRBV15 and TRBJ2-6 provide the parts outside the CDR3, is DAMVIQNPRYQVTQFGKPVTLSCSQTLNHNVMYWYQQKSSQAPKLLFHYYDKDFNNEADTPDNFQSRRPNTSFCFLDIRSPGLGDTAMYLCATSRDPGTSANVLTFGAGSRLTVL.

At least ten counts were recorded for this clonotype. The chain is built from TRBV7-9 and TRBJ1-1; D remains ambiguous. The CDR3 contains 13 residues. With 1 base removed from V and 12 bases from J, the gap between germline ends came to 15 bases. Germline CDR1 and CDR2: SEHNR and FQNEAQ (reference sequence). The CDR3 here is CASSLGLSNSPFF. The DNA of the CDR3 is TGTGCCAGCAGCTTAGGCTTGTCTAACAGTCCTTTCTTT.

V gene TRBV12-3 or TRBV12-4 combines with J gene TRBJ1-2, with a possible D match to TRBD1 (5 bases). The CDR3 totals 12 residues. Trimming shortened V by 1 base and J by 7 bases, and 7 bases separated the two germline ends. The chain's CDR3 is CASSLEGPGYTF. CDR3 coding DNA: TGTGCCAGCAGTTTAGAGGGACCTGGCTACACCTTC.

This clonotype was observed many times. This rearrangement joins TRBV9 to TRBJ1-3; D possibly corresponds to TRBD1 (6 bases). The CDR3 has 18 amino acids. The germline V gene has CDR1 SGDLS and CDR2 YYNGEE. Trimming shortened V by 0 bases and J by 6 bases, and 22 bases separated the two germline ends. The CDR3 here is CASSVVSNFQGSENTIYF. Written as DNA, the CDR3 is TGTGCCAGCAGCGTAGTCTCAAATTTTCAGGGGTCGGAAAACACCATATATTTT. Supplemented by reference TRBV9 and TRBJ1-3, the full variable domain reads DSGVTQTPKHLITATGQRVTLRCSPRSGDLSVYWYQQSLDQGLQFLIQYYNGEERAKGNILERFSAQQFPDLHSELNLSSLELGDSALYFCASSVVSNFQGSENTIYFGEGSWLTVV.

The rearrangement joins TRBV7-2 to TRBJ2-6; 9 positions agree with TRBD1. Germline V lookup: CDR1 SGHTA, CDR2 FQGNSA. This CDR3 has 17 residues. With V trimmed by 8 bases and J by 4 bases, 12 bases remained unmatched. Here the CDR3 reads CASEMGQGLSGANVLTF. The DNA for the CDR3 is TGTGCCAGCGAGATGGGACAGGGTTTATCGGGGGCCAACGTCCTGACTTTC.

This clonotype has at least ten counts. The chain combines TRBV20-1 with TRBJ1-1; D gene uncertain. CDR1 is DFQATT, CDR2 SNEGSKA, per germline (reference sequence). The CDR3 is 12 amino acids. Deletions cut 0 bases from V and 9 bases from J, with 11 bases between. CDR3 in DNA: TGCAGTGCTAGAGATTCGGCCCAAAAAGCTTTCTTT. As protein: CSARDSAQKAFF.

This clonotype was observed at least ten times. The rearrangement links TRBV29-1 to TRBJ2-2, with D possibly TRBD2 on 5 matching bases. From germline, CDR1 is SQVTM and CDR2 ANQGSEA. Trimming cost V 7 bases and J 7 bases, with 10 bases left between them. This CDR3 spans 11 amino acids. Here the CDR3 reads CSAVAGGELFF. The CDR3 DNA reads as TGCAGCGCTGTGGCGGGCGGGGAGCTGTTTTTT.